Below, 12 T cell receptor beta chains from the same sample are listed, as sequenced in a study of blood T cells in healthy people across ages. Alongside a J-beta primer mix, a sample-barcoded 5' primer served in a second PCR lasting about 7 to 11 cycles. TCRdb re-analysed the 5' RACE reads in MiXCR, keeping a single row per CDR3 protein. The sample carries 1.5 million or so distinct CDR3 sequences, 42% recorded once. The specimen sequenced was blood. The receptors shown here come from a woman younger than 30 in good health.

This clonotype has a single count. The chain combines TRBV2 with TRBJ1-1; TRBD1 is a possible D gene (5 bases). Germline CDR1 and CDR2: SNHLY and FYNNEI. CDR3 length: 15 residues. Deletions cut 3 bases from V and 1 base from J, with 12 bases between. The CDR3 region has the DNA TGTGCCAGCAGTGATACAGGAGGCGGGAACACTGAAGCTTTCTTT. Protein sequence: CASSDTGGGNTEAFF.

This clonotype was counted a few times. The chain joins TRBV20-1 to TRBJ1-6; 7 bases are shared with TRBD1. Unmatched junction bases numbered 11, after V lost 6 bases and J lost 6 bases. The CDR3 has 15 residues. Per the germline V gene, CDR1 is DFQATT and CDR2 is SNEGSKA (reference sequence). DNA of the CDR3: TGCAGTGCCCTGAGACAGGGAGCGGCTAATTCACCCCTCCACTTT. It yields the protein CSALRQGAANSPLHF.

The rearrangement uses TRBV28 and TRBJ2-1, with D hard to call. Germline assignment: CDR1 MDHEN and CDR2 SYDVKM. This CDR3 has 15 residues. V lost 5 bases to trimming and J lost 2 bases, with 13 bases between them. The CDR3 DNA sequence: TGTGCCAGCAGTCCCGACTCCCCAACCTACAATGAGCAGTTCTTC. Translated: CASSPDSPTYNEQFF.

The rearrangement uses TRBV7-2 and TRBJ2-1; D possibly uses TRBD1 or TRBD2 (6 bases each). Gene TRBJ2-7 matches the end of the DNA better, so the J call may be wrong. The CDR3 is 15 residues long. The germline CDR1 and CDR2 sequences are SGHTA and FQGNSA. CDR3 DNA: TGTGCCAGCACCGAGGGGGGTACGGTTTACAATGAGCAGTACTTC. Amino acids: CASTEGGTVYNEQYF.

The gene calls are TRBV27 and TRBJ1-2, with D possibly matching TRBD1 (6 bases). Germline assignment: CDR1 MNHEY and CDR2 SMNVEV (reference sequence). The CDR3 runs 14 residues. Trimming removed 5 bases from V and 7 bases from J, with 17 bases in between. CDR3 protein: CASSPWTDTGGYTF. CDR3 bases: TGTGCCAGCAGTCCTTGGACAGACACGGGTGGCTACACCTTC.

The V call is TRBV28, the J call TRBJ1-4; D is unresolved. V lost 4 bases and J lost 13, with 7 bases in between. The germline V gene encodes CDR1 MDHEN and CDR2 SYDVKM. The CDR3 length is 10 residues. Written as DNA, the CDR3 is TGTGCCAGCAGTTCCGATATACTGTTTTTT. This gives the protein CASSSDILFF.

This clonotype was seen a handful of times. The V and J genes are TRBV6-5 and TRBJ1-2; TRBD1 aligns across 10 bases. CDR1 is MNHEY, CDR2 SVGAGI, per germline. V lost 0 bases to trimming and J lost 3 bases; unmatched junction nucleotides: 1. The CDR3 has 15 amino acids. The CDR3 nucleotides read TGTGCCAGCAGTTACTCGGACAGGGGGTACTATGGCTACACCTTC. Its protein product is CASSYSDRGYYGYTF.

This clonotype occurred a few times. J is TRBJ2-7 and V is TRBV10-3; 10 bases map to TRBD1. V shed 4 bases and J 3 bases; nucleotides not matched to a gene: 0. Germline CDR1 is ENHRY and CDR2 is SYGVKD. The CDR3 is 13 residues long. CDR3 region: CAISGTGGYEQYF. Here the CDR3 DNA reads TGTGCCATCAGTGGGACAGGGGGCTACGAGCAGTACTTC.

The gene calls are TRBV20-1 and TRBJ1-2, with TRBD1 matching 10 bases. The CDR3 covers 17 residues. V shed 5 bases, J shed 8 bases, and the junction held 20 bases outside the gene matches. Germline CDR1 is DFQATT and CDR2 is SNEGSKA (reference sequence). The CDR3 region is CSAPPISVTGGARGYTF. CDR3 nucleotide sequence: TGCAGTGCTCCCCCTATTTCCGTGACAGGGGGCGCGAGAGGCTACACCTTC.

CDR3 sequence: CSARDPSGRRETQYF. The CDR3 DNA reads as TGCAGTGCTAGAGATCCTAGCGGGAGGAGAGAGACCCAGTACTTC. The chain joins TRBV20-1 to TRBJ2-5; 11 bases match TRBD2. The CDR3 totals 15 residues. Per the germline V gene, CDR1 is DFQATT and CDR2 is SNEGSKA (reference sequence). V trimming: 0 bases; J trimming: 4 bases; junction bases outside the gene matches: 4.

The chain is built from TRBV3-1 and TRBJ1-1; D is uncertain. Germline loops: CDR1 LGHDT, CDR2 YNNKEL (reference sequence). The CDR3 is 14 amino acids. With 3 bases removed from V and 0 bases from J, the gap between germline ends came to 8 bases. The CDR3 loop is CASSHRTVNTEAFF. The CDR3 DNA reads TGTGCCAGCAGCCACCGGACGGTGAACACTGAAGCTTTCTTT.

The genes are TRBV6-2 or TRBV6-3 and TRBJ1-1; D gene ambiguous. This CDR3 has 13 amino acids. Germline V gives CDR1 MNHEY, CDR2 SVGEGT. Trimming stripped 0 bases from V and 7 bases from J, with 9 bases between. The CDR3, as DNA: TGTGCCAGCAGTTACTCGGGTAACCTTGAAGCTTTCTTT. Its translation: CASSYSGNLEAFF.